These 26 T cell receptor beta chains originate from one sample sequenced in a study of glioma-infiltrating T cells. The iRepertoire nested amplicon-rescue multiplex PCR amplified TCR alpha and beta CDR3s from RNA. TCRdb analysed the multiplex PCR reads with MiXCR anew, one entry per CDR3 protein. The sample contains some 110,000 distinct CDR3 sequences, roughly 23% of which appear only once. The sample comprised glioma tissue, nonneoplastic brain tissue, or PBMCs (not recorded which). The receptors here all came from a human donor with low-grade glioma or glioblastoma, undergoing nonglioma brain surgery, or in good health (not recorded which).

As to this clonotype: A read error may account for a junction end that differs from germline. This chain links TRBV7-3 with TRBJ2-3; D gene ambiguous. This CDR3 has 15 residues. Germline CDR1 is SGHTA and CDR2 is FQGTGA. CDR3 nucleotides: TGTGCCAACAGCTTAAATGTTGCGGCCCAAGATACGCAGTATTTT. Translated, it gives CANSLNVAAQDTQYF.

This clonotype was counted at least ten times. The chain employs TRBV20-1 and TRBJ2-3; perhaps TRBD2 as D (7 bases). CDR3 length: 15 amino acids. Germline lookup yields CDR1 DFQATT and CDR2 SNEGSKA (reference sequence). Trimming shortened V by 3 bases and J by 4 bases, and 17 bases separated the two germline ends. The DNA of the CDR3 is TGCAGTGCTAGCCCTCCTGGGGGGGCGGCAGATACGCAGTATTTT. Protein product: CSASPPGGAADTQYF.

As to this clonotype: Possible read error: a much larger clone is one base away. The chain is built from TRBV12-3 or TRBV12-4 and TRBJ1-3; the D gene is possibly TRBD1 (6 bases). The CDR3 loop spans 15 amino acids. For the CDR3, the DNA is TGTGCCAGCAGTCAACTACGGGGGCGAGGAAACACCGTATATTTT. Translating gives CASSQLRGRGNTVYF.

This chain joins TRBV7-2 and TRBJ2-2; TRBD2 matches 9 bases. The CDR3 is made up of 15 amino acids. In germline, CDR1 is SGHTA, CDR2 FQGNSA. The trim removed 7 bases at V and 7 bases at J, leaving 10 bases unmatched. CDR3 sequence: CASIAIAGVNGELFF. CDR3 nucleotides: TGTGCCAGCATCGCTATAGCGGGAGTTAACGGGGAGCTGTTTTTT.

At least ten counts were recorded for this clonotype. V and J are TRBV28 and TRBJ2-7; the D is unclear. In germline, CDR1 is MDHEN, CDR2 SYDVKM. V was pared by 3 bases and J by 3 bases, with 12 bases between. This CDR3 has 14 residues. Here the CDR3 DNA reads TGTGCCAGCAGTTTTTCGATCCAAAGCTACGAGCAGTACTTC. It yields the protein CASSFSIQSYEQYF.

Ten or more counts support this clonotype. The rearrangement links TRBV15 to TRBJ2-2, with TRBD2 matching 9 bases. The CDR3 is 16 residues long. Germline V CDR1 and CDR2: LNHNV, YYDKDF (reference sequence). V shed 1 base and J 7 bases; nucleotides not matched to a gene: 7. The CDR3 nucleotides read TGTGCCACCAGCAGAGTCGCGGGAGGGGTGAGCGGGGAGCTGTTTTTT. Translating it yields CATSRVAGGVSGELFF.

This clonotype was counted only a few times. V and J are TRBV11-1 and TRBJ2-1; D ambiguous. This CDR3 has 12 residues. Trimming shortened V by 1 base and J by 8 bases, and 6 bases separated the two germline ends. The germline gives CDR1 SGHAT, CDR2 FQDESV (reference sequence). The CDR3 here is CASSLGYYEQFF. The CDR3 coding sequence is TGTGCCAGCAGCTTAGGTTACTATGAGCAGTTCTTC.

Regarding this clonotype: A much larger clone lies a single base off, so this may be a read error. This chain links TRBV7-2 with TRBJ2-3; 12 nucleotides match TRBD2. The CDR3 is made up of 15 amino acids. J lost 7 bases, V lost 4 bases, and 6 bases had no gene match. Germline CDR1 reads SGHTA; CDR2 reads FQGNSA. The CDR3 loop reads CASSSTSGRPYTQYF. The CDR3 DNA is TGTGCCAGCAGCTCTACTAGCGGGAGGCCATATACGCAGTATTTT.

There are many counts of this clonotype. The CDR3 DNA reads as TGTGCCAGCAGTTCTGGACTAGGTACAGATACGCAGTATTTT. This translates into CASSSGLGTDTQYF. This chain links TRBV6-1 with TRBJ2-3; the match to TRBD2 covers 7 bases. The J segment lost 3 bases and the V segment lost 5 bases, leaving 5 bases of the junction unmatched. The CDR3 totals 14 residues. In germline, CDR1 is MNHNS, CDR2 SASEGT.

V is TRBV19 and J is TRBJ1-1; D gene uncertain. Trimming removed 4 bases at V and 3 bases at J, with 12 bases between. CDR3 length: 14 amino acids. Germline CDR1 and CDR2: LNHDA and SQIVND (reference sequence). The CDR3 region is CASSTGQSDTEAFF. The CDR3 DNA reads as TGTGCCAGTAGTACCGGTCAAAGTGACACTGAAGCTTTCTTT.

This clonotype occurred many times. CDR3 coding DNA: TGTGCCAGCAGCTTCGGGACTAGCGGGGCAGATACGCAGTATTTT. This codes for CASSFGTSGADTQYF. The chain has TRBV7-3 and TRBJ2-3; 13 bases match TRBD2. With 3 bases clipped from V and 4 bases from J, the junction kept 1 base outside the gene matches. Per germline, CDR1 SGHTA and CDR2 FQGTGA. This CDR3 spans 15 amino acids.

This chain connects TRBV14 to TRBJ2-5; 7 bases line up with TRBD1. Germline CDR1 and CDR2: SGHDN and FVKESK. The ends lost 5 bases at V and 5 bases at J; junction bases unmatched: 5. This CDR3 comprises 13 residues. CDR3 DNA sequence: TGTGCCAGCAGCGACAGGGTCCGGGAGACCCAGTACTTC. This codes for CASSDRVRETQYF.

This rearrangement joins TRBV20-1 to TRBJ2-3; D is possibly TRBD2 (5 bases). Germline CDR1 is DFQATT and CDR2 is SNEGSKA (reference sequence). V lost 8 bases and J 1 base, leaving 16 bases between the germline ends. The CDR3 extends over 14 amino acids. CDR3 region: CSTYGKDGTDTQYF. CDR3 sequence (DNA): TGCAGTACTTACGGGAAAGATGGCACAGATACGCAGTATTTT.

This clonotype was counted many times. The V and J genes are TRBV20-1 and TRBJ2-3, with 8 bases that match TRBD2. Germline V CDR1 and CDR2: DFQATT, SNEGSKA (reference sequence). V lost 3 bases, J lost 5 bases, and 13 bases stayed unmatched. This CDR3 has 16 amino acids. The CDR3 spells CSARGPQRELVDTQYF. The CDR3 nucleotides read TGCAGTGCTAGGGGACCCCAGCGGGAGCTGGTAGATACGCAGTATTTT.

Many counts were recorded for this clonotype. This chain connects TRBV7-2 to TRBJ2-3; D is possibly TRBD2 (6 bases). CDR1 and CDR2 from the germline V gene are SGHTA and FQGNSA. V lost 4 bases and J lost 0, with 32 bases in between. The CDR3 consists of 22 residues. As DNA, the CDR3 is TGTGCCAGCAGCTCCCACTTCCGATCCCTGCGGGACTTCCTCCCTAGCACAGATACGCAGTATTTT. Residues: CASSSHFRSLRDFLPSTDTQYF. The whole variable domain, remainder taken from reference TRBV7-2 and TRBJ2-3, is GAGVSQSPSNKVTEKGKDVELRCDPISGHTALYWYRQSLGQGLEFLIYFQGNSAPDKSGLPSDRFSAERTGGSVSTLTIQRTQQEDSAVYLCASSSHFRSLRDFLPSTDTQYFGPGTRLTVL.

Comment on this clonotype: One base away lies a much larger clone, so this may be a sequencing read error. The CDR3 loop reads CANSLLQGNEQFF. The CDR3 DNA reads as TGTGCCAACAGCCTCCTTCAGGGGAATGAGCAGTTCTTC. This chain uses TRBV3-1 with TRBJ2-1, with D tentatively TRBD1 (6 bases). This CDR3 region has 13 residues. Germline assignment: CDR1 LGHDT and CDR2 YNNKEL (reference sequence).

The chain joins TRBV12-3 or TRBV12-4 to TRBJ2-1, with 13 nucleotides matching TRBD2. The CDR3 contains 16 residues. V trimming: 5 bases; J trimming: 7 bases; junction bases outside the gene matches: 8. CDR3 protein: CASSPRTSGSLNEQFF. The CDR3 coding sequence is TGTGCCAGCAGTCCGCGGACTAGCGGGAGCTTGAATGAGCAGTTCTTC.

Details on this clonotype: Just one base apart from a much larger clone, this may be a read error. This chain links TRBV6-4 with TRBJ2-1; tentative D call: TRBD2 (6 bases). There are 16 residues in the CDR3. CDR1 and CDR2 from the germline V gene are MRHNA and SNTAGT. V lost 6 bases and J lost 5, with 20 bases in between. CDR3 DNA sequence: TGTGCCAGCAGACCAACCGGGAATAGCGGTGACAATGAGCAGTTCTTC. Protein product: CASRPTGNSGDNEQFF.

This clonotype was detected only a few times. V gene TRBV4-3 combines with J gene TRBJ2-1; D could derive from TRBD1 or TRBD2 (5 bases each). The CDR3 is 15 residues long. CDR1 LGHNA and CDR2 YSLEER come from the germline V gene. V shed 0 bases and J shed 6 bases, with 12 bases lying between them. CDR3 residues: CASSQDPGRINEQFF. The CDR3, as DNA: TGCGCCAGCAGCCAAGATCCGGGACGGATCAATGAGCAGTTCTTC.

Turning to this clonotype: Germline is not matched at one junction end, which may reflect a read error. The gene calls are TRBV4-1 and TRBJ2-7; 11 bases map to TRBD2. Per germline, CDR1 MGHRA and CDR2 YSYEKL. The CDR3 consists of 17 residues. CDR3 nucleotides: TGCTCCAGCAGCCAAGTGAGGGCAACTAGCGGGAGAGGGGAGCAGTACTTC. Translating gives CSSSQVRATSGRGEQYF.

This clonotype showed up many times. The chain uses TRBV3-1 and TRBJ1-4; D unclear. The CDR3 contains 18 residues. CDR1 and CDR2 from the germline V gene are LGHDT and YNNKEL (reference sequence). Between the trimmed V and J ends, which lost 2 bases and 0 bases, there was a span of 16 bases. This CDR3 is CASSQWYSTGTTNEKLFF. The CDR3 DNA follows: TGTGCCAGCAGCCAATGGTATAGCACGGGGACAACTAATGAAAAACTGTTTTTT.

About this clonotype itself: This may arise from a read error, as a much more abundant clone is one base away. The gene calls are TRBV28 and TRBJ1-4; no reliable D call. CDR3 length: 15 amino acids. Germline lookup yields CDR1 MDHEN and CDR2 SYDVKM. The CDR3 spells CASSNNRATNEKLVF. In nucleotides, the CDR3 is TGTGCCAGCAGTAACAACAGAGCAACTAATGAAAAACTGGTTTTT.

This clonotype was counted many times. The V gene is TRBV6-1, the J gene TRBJ2-5; D ambiguous. Between the trimmed V and J ends, which lost 7 bases and 1 base, there was a span of 13 bases. The CDR3 consists of 14 residues. Germline assignment: CDR1 MNHNS and CDR2 SASEGT. CDR3 loop: CASMGRRIQETQYF. In nucleotides, the CDR3 is TGTGCCAGCATGGGTAGGCGGATCCAAGAGACCCAGTACTTC.

This clonotype was recorded at least ten times. This chain links TRBV6-1 with TRBJ2-7, with no clear D. Germline lookup yields CDR1 MNHNS and CDR2 SASEGT. There are 12 residues in the CDR3. V lost 0 bases and J lost 4, with 4 bases in between. The CDR3 sequence: CASSEAGYEQYF. CDR3 nucleotide sequence: TGTGCCAGCAGTGAAGCAGGGTACGAGCAGTACTTC.

The rearrangement uses TRBV12-3 or TRBV12-4 and TRBJ2-1; 7 bases match TRBD2. The V gene end was trimmed by 6 bases and the J gene end by 8 bases; junction bases not matched to a gene: 13. The CDR3 contains 15 residues. The chain's CDR3 is CASRFLVGGRDEQFF. The CDR3 DNA reads TGTGCCAGCAGATTCCTAGTGGGAGGGCGGGATGAGCAGTTCTTC.

This clonotype was found many times. The rearrangement links TRBV10-3 to TRBJ2-7, with TRBD1 identical over 11 bases. CDR3 length: 14 amino acids. Germline loops: CDR1 ENHRY, CDR2 SYGVKD. V lost 4 bases and J lost 7; bases outside the gene matches: 6. CDR3 region: CAISGWDRGSEQYF. For the CDR3, the DNA is TGTGCCATCAGTGGCTGGGACAGGGGGAGTGAGCAGTACTTC.